One sample yielded the 28 T cell receptor beta chains listed below, sequenced in a study of blood T cell repertoires in COVID-19. The data were produced by immunoSEQ multiplex PCR, yet TCRdb's version contains in-frame clones alone and is incomplete. The data contain tens of thousands of clones, more than 60% of them seen just once; the ten biggest clones take up over 9.5%. Source material: peripheral blood. The receptors were gathered from a human donor in a cohort sampled during active COVID-19.

The chain joins TRBV19 to TRBJ2-5; no definite D call. V lost 4 bases and J 5 bases, leaving 11 bases between the germline ends. In germline, CDR1 is LNHDA, CDR2 SQIVND (reference sequence). This CDR3 region has 13 residues. The CDR3 DNA reads as TGTGCCAGTAGTACGATAGCATGGGAGACCCAGTACTTC. The encoded protein is CASSTIAWETQYF.

The chain combines TRBV5-1 with TRBJ2-7; a possible D gene is TRBD1 (7 bases). V lost 4 bases and J 3 bases, leaving 17 bases between the germline ends. The germline gives CDR1 SGHRS, CDR2 YFSETQ. The CDR3 extends over 15 amino acids. CDR3 sequence reads: CASSLGGGAGYEQYF. The CDR3 nucleotides read TGCGCCAGCAGCCTTGGAGGGGGCGCAGGCTACGAGCAGTACTTC. The variable domain in full, completed from reference TRBV5-1 and TRBJ2-7, reads KAGVTQTPRYLIKTRGQQVTLSCSPISGHRSVSWYQQTPGQGLQFLFEYFSETQRNKGNFPGRFSGRQFSNSRSEMNVSTLELGDSALYLCASSLGGGAGYEQYFGPGTRLTVT.

This clone was seen more than once but under ten times. This rearrangement joins TRBV6-6 to TRBJ2-7, with 10 positions matching TRBD1. Per germline, CDR1 MNHNY and CDR2 SVGAGI (reference sequence). This CDR3 contains 15 residues. After removal of 5 bases from V and 4 bases from J, the junction contained 8 bases not matched to a gene. Here the CDR3 reads CASSKTTGGAYEQYF. CDR3 bases: TGTGCCAGCAGTAAGACGACAGGGGGCGCATACGAGCAGTACTTC.

The V and J genes are TRBV5-1 and TRBJ1-5; D possibly corresponds to TRBD1 (5 bases). Germline V gene lookup returns CDR1 SGHRS and CDR2 YFSETQ. The CDR3 runs 17 residues. The V end was cut by 0 bases, the J end by 4 bases, with 17 bases between. In DNA, the CDR3 is TGCGCCAGCAGCTTGGCCGGGCAGGGTTATGTAAATCAGCCCCAGCATTTT. Translating it yields CASSLAGQGYVNQPQHF.

This chain links TRBV18 with TRBJ1-2; possible D gene TRBD1, 6 bases. The germline V gene encodes CDR1 KGHSH and CDR2 LQKENI. V lost 2 bases and J lost 8, with 21 bases in between. The CDR3 runs to 16 residues. The CDR3 DNA reads as TGTGCCAGCTCACCAGCAAGTGTAGCGGGGGCGGGAGGCTACACCTTC. Translation: CASSPASVAGAGGYTF.

The chain employs TRBV5-1 and TRBJ2-1; TRBD2 aligns across 11 bases. With 0 bases clipped from V and 8 bases from J, the junction kept 7 bases outside the gene matches. Per the germline V gene, CDR1 is SGHRS and CDR2 is YFSETQ. The CDR3 runs 16 residues. CDR3 DNA: TGCGCCAGCAGCTTGGGTGGGACTAGCGGTATCGATGAGCAGTTCTTC. Amino acid sequence: CASSLGGTSGIDEQFF. Full variable domain (remainder filled in from reference TRBV5-1 and TRBJ2-1): KAGVTQTPRYLIKTRGQQVTLSCSPISGHRSVSWYQQTPGQGLQFLFEYFSETQRNKGNFPGRFSGRQFSNSRSEMNVSTLELGDSALYLCASSLGGTSGIDEQFFGPGTRLTVL.

The chain joins TRBV9 to TRBJ2-7, with 7 bases matching TRBD1. Germline-derived CDR1 and CDR2 are SGDLS and YYNGEE. This CDR3 spans 14 amino acids. The trim removed 4 bases at V and 6 bases at J, leaving 10 bases unmatched. The CDR3 coding sequence is TGTGCCAGCAGCCCCAGTAGCAGGGGGTTCGAGCAGTACTTC. This codes for CASSPSSRGFEQYF.

The rearrangement joins TRBV9 to TRBJ1-1, with D tentatively TRBD1 (6 bases). The CDR3 length is 15 residues. V lost 3 bases and J lost 0, with 12 bases in between. Germline CDR1 SGDLS, CDR2 YYNGEE. The CDR3 loop is CASSALGQMNTEAFF. Here the CDR3 DNA reads TGTGCCAGCAGCGCCCTTGGACAGATGAACACTGAAGCTTTCTTT.

This chain joins TRBV18 and TRBJ2-7; the match to TRBD1 covers 7 bases. V dropped 6 bases and J dropped 2; count of bases not matched to a gene: 7. CDR3 length: 14 residues. Germline loops: CDR1 KGHSH, CDR2 LQKENI. The CDR3 loop is CASSPGDSAYEQYF. Written as DNA, the CDR3 is TGTGCCAGCTCCCCCGGGGACAGCGCCTACGAGCAGTACTTC. Full variable domain (remainder filled in from reference TRBV18 and TRBJ2-7): NAGVMQNPRHLVRRRGQEARLRCSPMKGHSHVYWYRQLPEEGLKFMVYLQKENIIDESGMPKERFSAEFPKEGPSILRIQQVVRGDSAAYFCASSPGDSAYEQYFGPGTRLTVT.

J is TRBJ1-1 and V is TRBV5-1, with a weak D call TRBD1 (6 bases). The CDR3 contains 15 residues. Germline V CDR1 and CDR2: SGHRS, YFSETQ. Between the trimmed V and J ends, which lost 4 bases and 0 bases, there was a span of 13 bases. The CDR3 sequence is CASSISTGLNTEAFF. The CDR3 region has the DNA TGCGCCAGCAGCATCTCGACAGGATTGAACACTGAAGCTTTCTTT.

V and J are TRBV6-5 and TRBJ1-1, with D perhaps TRBD1 (6 bases). CDR1 MNHEY and CDR2 SVGAGI come from the germline V gene. Trimming took off 0 bases at V and 5 bases at J, with 10 bases between the two ends. CDR3 length: 14 residues. The CDR3 nucleotides read TGTGCCAGCAGTTACTCGAGGCAGGGGACTGAAGCTTTCTTT. Protein sequence: CASSYSRQGTEAFF.

J is TRBJ1-2 and V is TRBV5-4, with D uncertain. Trimming removed 0 bases from V and 4 bases from J, with 10 bases in between. CDR1 is SGHNT and CDR2 is YYREEE in the germline V gene (reference sequence). The CDR3 has 14 residues. This chain's CDR3 is CASSLGASLYGYTF. CDR3 sequence (DNA): TGTGCCAGCAGCTTGGGGGCGAGCCTCTATGGCTACACCTTC.

This chain links TRBV19 with TRBJ1-2, with 8 nucleotides matching TRBD1. J was trimmed by 6 bases and V by 7 bases; bases with no gene match: 16. The germline CDR1 and CDR2 sequences are LNHDA and SQIVND (reference sequence). CDR3 length: 16 residues. The CDR3 coding sequence is TGTGCCAGTACCACCTTCCGGGGACAGGCGGCACATGGCTACACCTTC. Its translation is CASTTFRGQAAHGYTF.

The gene calls are TRBV7-2 and TRBJ2-3, with 11 nucleotides matching TRBD2. The CDR3 contains 17 residues. CDR1 is SGHTA and CDR2 is FQGNSA in the germline V gene. With 6 bases clipped from V and 7 bases from J, the junction kept 15 bases outside the gene matches. The chain's CDR3 is CASRTGRLAGSMNTQYF. The DNA for the CDR3 is TGTGCCAGCAGAACAGGGCGACTAGCGGGAAGCATGAATACGCAGTATTTT.

This clone was found once. The CDR3 DNA follows: TGCGCCAGCAGTGACAGTCTTACAAACTATGGCTACACCTTC. Its protein product is CASSDSLTNYGYTF. J is TRBJ1-2 and V is TRBV10-2; the D is unclear. Germline assignment: CDR1 WSHSY and CDR2 SAAADI. Deletions cut 3 bases from V and 2 bases from J, with 10 bases between. The CDR3 loop spans 14 amino acids.

This clone was detected once. The gene calls are TRBV2 and TRBJ2-7; TRBD1 matches at 7 bases. V was pared by 3 bases and J by 3 bases, with 8 bases of the junction left unmatched. This CDR3 comprises 15 residues. CDR1 is SNHLY and CDR2 is FYNNEI in the germline V gene. The CDR3 sequence: CASSETWTGRYEQYF. In DNA form, the CDR3 reads TGTGCCAGCAGTGAGACCTGGACAGGCCGCTACGAGCAGTACTTC.

The V and J genes are TRBV5-1 and TRBJ2-2, with TRBD1 as a possible D gene (6 bases). Looked up from germline, CDR1 is SGHRS and CDR2 is YFSETQ. Trimming stripped 4 bases from V and 0 bases from J, with 13 bases between. The CDR3 has 16 amino acids. CDR3 region: CASSLGQSSNTGELFF. DNA for the CDR3: TGCGCCAGCAGCCTCGGACAGAGTTCGAACACCGGGGAGCTGTTTTTT.

This clone appeared once. The chain couples TRBV12-3 or TRBV12-4 to TRBJ1-2, with a possible D match to TRBD1 (6 bases). Trimming shortened V by 5 bases and J by 8 bases, and 15 bases separated the two germline ends. The CDR3 is 13 amino acids. The CDR3 sequence is CASSQQGRGGYTF. The DNA of the CDR3 is TGTGCCAGCAGTCAACAGGGTAGAGGGGGCTACACCTTC.

J is TRBJ1-6 and V is TRBV19, with 8 bases fitting TRBD1. J lost 5 bases, V lost 6 bases, and 9 bases had no gene match. This CDR3 comprises 16 residues. In germline, CDR1 is LNHDA, CDR2 SQIVND (reference sequence). CDR3 sequence (DNA): TGTGCCAGTAGGGGACAGGTGGGGGCGAATAATTCACCCCTCCACTTT. This encodes CASRGQVGANNSPLHF.

The V call is TRBV9, the J call TRBJ1-1; TRBD1 agrees at 9 bases. Germline V lookup: CDR1 SGDLS, CDR2 YYNGEE. With V trimmed by 6 bases and J by 5 bases, 14 bases remained unmatched. The CDR3 runs to 16 residues. CDR3 sequence: CASTHGTGREGTEAFF. The CDR3 nucleotides read TGTGCCAGCACTCACGGGACAGGGAGGGAAGGGACTGAAGCTTTCTTT. Supplemented by reference TRBV9 and TRBJ1-1, the full variable domain reads DSGVTQTPKHLITATGQRVTLRCSPRSGDLSVYWYQQSLDQGLQFLIQYYNGEERAKGNILERFSAQQFPDLHSELNLSSLELGDSALYFCASTHGTGREGTEAFFGQGTRLTVV.

This clone came up a few times. The genes are TRBV7-6 and TRBJ2-5; the match to TRBD2 covers 8 bases. Germline values: CDR1 SGHVS, CDR2 FNYEAQ. The CDR3 is made up of 14 amino acids. V shed 1 base and J 3 bases; nucleotides not matched to a gene: 1. CDR3 sequence (DNA): TGTGCCAGCAGCTTAGGACTAGCGAAAGAGACCCAGTACTTC. It encodes CASSLGLAKETQYF.

This rearrangement joins TRBV14 to TRBJ2-7; 14 bases fit TRBD2. Looked up from germline, CDR1 is SGHDN and CDR2 is FVKESK. This CDR3 spans 18 amino acids. CDR3 nucleotide sequence: TGTTCTCGCCGCCCACGAGGGACTAGCGGGGGTGTACCCTACGAGCAGTACTTC. Amino acid sequence: CSRRPRGTSGGVPYEQYF.

The J gene is TRBJ2-7, the V gene TRBV5-4; no definite D call. CDR3 length equals 15 residues. V gave up 8 bases and J gave up 2 bases, with 20 bases separating them. Germline CDR1 reads SGHNT; CDR2 reads YYREEE (reference sequence). CDR3 DNA sequence: TGTGCCAGTCTGAACCCCAGACAAACGACCTACGAGCAGTACTTC. It codes for CASLNPRQTTYEQYF.

This sequence joins TRBV3-1 (or the pseudogene TRBV3-2) and TRBJ2-7; D remains unclear. CDR1 and CDR2 (germline): LGHDT, YNNKEL (reference sequence). The CDR3 is 13 amino acids. The ends were cut back, 2 bases at V and 5 bases at J, with 10 bases in the middle. The CDR3 sequence: CASSQQIGDEQYF. The CDR3 region has the DNA TGTGCCAGCAGCCAACAAATCGGAGACGAGCAGTACTTC.

This clone was detected a few times. The chain couples TRBV3-1 (or the pseudogene TRBV3-2) to TRBJ1-3; D uncertain. Trimming removed 5 bases from V and 0 bases from J, with 8 bases in between. The CDR3 is 14 amino acids. The germline gives CDR1 LGHDT, CDR2 YNNKEL (reference sequence). The CDR3 spells CASSTDYSGNTIYF. CDR3 nucleotide sequence: TGTGCCAGCAGCACGGACTACTCTGGAAACACCATATATTTT.

This rearrangement joins TRBV18 to TRBJ2-5; TRBD2 aligns across 7 bases. The germline V gene has CDR1 KGHSH and CDR2 LQKENI. Trimming cost V 3 bases and J 5 bases; bases outside gene matches: 6. There are 14 residues in the CDR3. The CDR3 loop is CASSPGGSGETQYF. The DNA of the CDR3 is TGTGCCAGCTCACCGGGGGGGTCCGGGGAGACCCAGTACTTC.

This clone turned up a few times. The V gene is TRBV3-1 (or the pseudogene TRBV3-2), the J gene TRBJ2-3, with 8 positions matching TRBD2. Germline CDR1 LGHDT, CDR2 YNNKEL (reference sequence). V shed 4 bases, J shed 6 bases, and the junction held 9 bases outside the gene matches. The CDR3 covers 15 residues. CDR3 amino acids: CASSLVKAGGDTQYF. The CDR3 bases are TGTGCCAGCAGCCTAGTAAAGGCGGGGGGCGATACGCAGTATTTT.

The chain uses TRBV13 and TRBJ1-2, with D tentatively TRBD1 (6 bases). The CDR3 is made up of 13 amino acids. Between the trimmed V and J ends, which lost 4 bases and 8 bases, there was a span of 14 bases. Per the germline V gene, CDR1 is PRHDT and CDR2 is FYEKMQ (reference sequence). CDR3: CASSYLGGEGYTF. For the CDR3, the DNA is TGTGCCAGCAGCTATCTAGGGGGTGAGGGCTACACCTTC.